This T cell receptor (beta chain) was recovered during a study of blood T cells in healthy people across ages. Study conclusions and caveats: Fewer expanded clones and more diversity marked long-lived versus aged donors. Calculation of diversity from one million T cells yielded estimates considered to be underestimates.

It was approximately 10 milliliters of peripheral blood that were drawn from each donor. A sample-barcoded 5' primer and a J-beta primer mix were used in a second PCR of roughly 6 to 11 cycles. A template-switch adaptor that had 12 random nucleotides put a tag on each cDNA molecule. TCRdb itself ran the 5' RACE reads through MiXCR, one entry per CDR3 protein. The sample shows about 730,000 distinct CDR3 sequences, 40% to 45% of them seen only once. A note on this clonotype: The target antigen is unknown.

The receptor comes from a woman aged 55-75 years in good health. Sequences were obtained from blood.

CDR3 amino acids: CASSFAGQGTHYEQYF. The CDR3 coding sequence is TGTGCCAGCAGCTTCGCGGGACAGGGAACCCACTACGAGCAGTACTTC. The genes are TRBV7-2 and TRBJ2-5; 9 bases agree with TRBD1. The J call may be faulty, since TRBJ2-7 better matches the DNA end. CDR1 SGHTA and CDR2 FQGNSA come from the germline V gene. This CDR3 contains 16 residues.